The clone carrying this T cell receptor (beta chain) showed up many times. Time point defined: before trial treatment. The sample is drawn from a study of low-dose radiotherapy and immunotherapy resistance in tumors. This CDR3 region has 14 residues. TRAV- and TRBV-specific primers were used for first-strand cDNA, which covered alpha and beta chains. Over about 19 PCR cycles, TCRs were amplified from a constant-region primer and V-primer adapter. MiXCR was run by TCRdb on the reads, yielding one entry per CDR3 protein. The sample records 40,000 or so distinct CDR3 sequences, roughly 28% being singletons.

The specimen comprised PBMCs, sampled before treatment. The gene calls are TRBV21-1 and TRBJ2-5; the table names TRBD1, a call not compared with the DNA. TRBV21-1 is a pseudogene. The clonotype comes from a male donor with gallbladder cancer. Here the CDR3 DNA reads TGTGCCAGCAGCCCTGGACAGACAAAGAGAACCCAGTACTTC. Translating gives CASSPGQTKRTQYF.